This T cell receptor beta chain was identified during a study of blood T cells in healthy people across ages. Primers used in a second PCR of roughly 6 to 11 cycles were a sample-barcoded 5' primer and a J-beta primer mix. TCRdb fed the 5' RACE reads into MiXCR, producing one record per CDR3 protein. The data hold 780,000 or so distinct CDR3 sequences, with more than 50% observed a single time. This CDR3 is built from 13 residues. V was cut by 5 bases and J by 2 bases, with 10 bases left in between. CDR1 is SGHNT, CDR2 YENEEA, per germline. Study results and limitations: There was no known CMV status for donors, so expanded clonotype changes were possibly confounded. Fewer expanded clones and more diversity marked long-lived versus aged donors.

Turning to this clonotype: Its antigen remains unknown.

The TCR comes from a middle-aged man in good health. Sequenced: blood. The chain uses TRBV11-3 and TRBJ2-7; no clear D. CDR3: CASSRRSTYEQYF. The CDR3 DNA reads TGTGCCAGCAGCAGACGGTCAACCTACGAGCAGTACTTC.